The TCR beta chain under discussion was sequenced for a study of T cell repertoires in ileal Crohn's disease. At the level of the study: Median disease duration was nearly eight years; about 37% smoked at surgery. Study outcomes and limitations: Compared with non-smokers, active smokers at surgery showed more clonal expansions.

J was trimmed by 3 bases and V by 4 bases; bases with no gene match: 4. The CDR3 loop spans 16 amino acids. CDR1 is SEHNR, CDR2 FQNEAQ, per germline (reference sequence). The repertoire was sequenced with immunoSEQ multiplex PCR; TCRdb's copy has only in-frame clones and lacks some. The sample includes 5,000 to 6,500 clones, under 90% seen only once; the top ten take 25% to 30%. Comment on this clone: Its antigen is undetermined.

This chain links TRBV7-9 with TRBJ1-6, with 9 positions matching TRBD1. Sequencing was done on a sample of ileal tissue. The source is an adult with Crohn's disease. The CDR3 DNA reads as TGTGCCAGCAGCTCGGGACAGGGCTTCTATAATTCACCCCTCCACTTT. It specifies CASSSGQGFYNSPLHF.